This TCR beta chain appears in the sequencing data of a study of OX40 agonist ivuxolimab in advanced cancers. For context, the study as a whole: The costimulatory receptor OX40 (CD134) was targeted by ivuxolimab, a fully human IgG2 agonistic monoclonal antibody. The paper covers the monotherapy dose-escalation part of the phase I ivuxolimab trial, which included N of about 50 patients. In the dose-escalation cohort, about four fifths of patients were male, and the mean age was 60 years with a range of about 23 to 79. Among the roughly 52 dose-escalation patients, approximately 20 had hepatocellular carcinoma, about 15 melanoma, 9 renal cell carcinoma and 9 head and neck cancer. Intravenous ivuxolimab was administered to patients every 2 weeks at six dose levels: 0.01, 0.1, 0.3, 1.5, 3 and 10 mg/kg. Patients were allowed to have had prior anti-PD-1, anti-PD-L1 or anti-CTLA-4 therapy, and roughly 40% of the dose-escalation patients had previously received checkpoint inhibitors. Partial responses were achieved by three dose-escalation patients, of whom one had hepatocellular carcinoma and two had cutaneous melanoma. Peripheral TCRbeta sequencing aimed to test whether ivuxolimab altered TCR sequence diversity and caused clonal T-cell expansion. What the research found in general, with its limitations: After ivuxolimab, CD8+ T cells had more expanded clones than CD4+ T cells on average. The antigen specificity of the clonally expanded peripheral T cells was not determined. Clonal expansion of both CD4+ and CD8+ blood T cells was observed from baseline to week 6 at doses 0.1 to 3.0 mg/kg. In the 0.1-3.0 mg/kg groups, partial responders were among the patients with the lowest normalized peripheral clonal expansion, particularly in CD8+ T cells. Low levels of normalized T-cell clonal expansion were also seen in some patients who did not respond.

To sequence the TCRbeta CDR3 region, genomic DNA was isolated from the sorted cells. The immunoSEQ Assay was used for sequencing of TCRbeta CDR3 regions. Imported from immuneACCESS, the table was reduced by TCRdb to in-frame sequences with V and J called. These copies leave out some clones; in studies compared against another copy, an unresolved V gene accounts for under half, and the cause of the remainder is not known. This sample is represented by about 19,000 clones; approximately 83% of them were singletons. Approximately 67% of the sample belongs to the ten largest clones. About this clone: Its antigen specificity is not known. The input lacks base qualities; no much larger clone sits a single base away.

The trial excluded patients who had a history of autoimmune disease or were on systemic immunosuppression. In every dose cohort, peripheral blood was drawn for TCR sequencing at baseline, cycle 4 day 1, and cycle 7 day 1. The samples were drawn from a first-in-human, open-label, multicenter phase I dose-escalation trial of ivuxolimab. Adults with locally advanced or metastatic melanoma, renal cell, hepatocellular, or head and neck squamous cell carcinoma were enrolled in the trial. Before TCR sequencing, CD4+ and CD8+ T cells were separately sorted from peripheral blood. Its CDR3 holds 13 amino acids, cysteine through phenylalanine. Only the CDR3 DNA is retained, 39 bases long and in frame from the first base. Reading the germline V gene gives CDR1 MNHEY and CDR2 SVGAGI. The V and J ends are trimmed by 4 bases and 4 bases, leaving 11 bases between them.

The sequenced sample was CD4+ or CD8+ T cells sorted from blood, obtained in a trial of the OX40 agonist ivuxolimab. The receptor was isolated from an adult with an advanced solid tumor such as melanoma, head and neck, liver or kidney cancer. The chain is encoded by TRBV6-5 joined to TRBJ2-7; the D region possibly corresponds to TRBD1 (6 bases align). The nucleotides read TGTGCCAGCAGTTCCGGGACACTTTACGAGCAGTACTTC. Its coded protein is CASSSGTLYEQYF.